This note documents a single TCR beta chain sequence. Its specificity is not known. With a J-beta primer mix and a sample-barcoded 5' primer, a second PCR ran 7 to 11 cycles. One entry per CDR3 protein, called by TCRdb with MiXCR from the 5' RACE reads. The repertoire consists of 1.5 million to 2 million distinct CDR3 sequences, with roughly 49% occurring once and the leading ten covering 2.1%. Between the trimmed V and J ends, which lost 1 base and 0 bases, there was a span of 11 bases. The CDR3 spans 16 residues. CDR1 SGHKS and CDR2 YYEKEE come from the germline V gene (reference sequence). The entry originates in a study of blood T cells in healthy people across ages. Whole-study findings and limits: Age advanced and TCR beta diversity per million T cells fell, roughly linearly.

Sequenced input: blood. The source of this sequence is a woman aged 35 to 49 in good health. This rearrangement joins TRBV5-5 to TRBJ2-1; D is unclear. This CDR3 reads CASSLRALSSYNEQFF. The CDR3 DNA reads as TGTGCCAGCAGCTTGCGTGCTCTGAGCTCCTACAATGAGCAGTTCTTC.